This TCR beta chain appears in the sequencing data of a study of CD8+ T cells in alopecia areata. Study background: For the treated group, dosing was oral tofacitinib at 5 to 10 mg twice daily.

Study findings and constraints: With patients, TCR sharing proved less clear than in mice, a difference possibly related to HLA. Researchers report lesional scalp, most notably alopecia totalis/universalis, outstripped normal scalp in clonality. Sequencing of scalp samples also includes resident alphabeta T cells from normal skin.

Alopecia areata patients provided lesional scalp punch biopsies and peripheral blood. Worth noting for this clone: Its antigen remains unidentified.

Extraction of RNA preceded its reverse transcription into cDNA, which served as the sequencing template. Some clones are missing from TCRdb's copy, which holds only in-frame ones; the method was immunoSEQ multiplex PCR. The sample contains some 20,000 clones, more than 50% of which appear only once. V was clipped by 6 bases and J by 8 bases; unmatched bases: 8. CDR1 is MNHNY, CDR2 SVGAGI, per germline (reference sequence). The CDR3 covers 14 residues. The clonotype originates from a human donor with alopecia areata. The rearrangement uses TRBV6-6 and TRBJ1-2; TRBD1 matches at 11 bases. The sample was skin, taken at week 0. The CDR3 protein is CASSLGQGAGGYTF. The CDR3 DNA follows: TGTGCCAGCAGCCTCGGACAGGGGGCTGGGGGCTACACCTTC.